This T cell receptor (beta chain) was documented in a study of cytomegalovirus exposure and HLA in healthy donors. Study context: Early on, a data release was issued that held 85 million to 95 million unique TCRs from HLA-typed donors.

Primers included in the PCR were 60 Vbeta and 13 Jbeta primers. Clones were sequenced by immunoSEQ multiplex PCR, and TCRdb holds only the in-frame ones, with some missing. The sample shows some 180,000 clones, around three quarters of them seen only once. J lost 3 bases, V lost 8 bases, and 7 bases had no gene match. Germline lookup yields CDR1 GTSNPN and CDR2 SVGIG (reference sequence). The CDR3 totals 12 residues. Points from the study as a whole: The study listed roughly 160 cytomegalovirus-associated TCR beta chains. Donors belonging to an Asian-associated ancestry cluster reportedly showed fewer N-insertions in productive TCRs than the approximately 670-donor mean, according to what a later analysis found.

The study sampled nominally healthy donors, though unrecorded immune exposures were likely. As concerns this clone: Its antigen is unknown.

The sample comprised PBMCs. The TCR originated in a woman in her twenties or thirties in good health and CMV-seropositive. The chain carries TRBV30 and TRBJ2-7; 7 nucleotides agree with TRBD1. CDR3: CAGDRDYYEQYF. The CDR3 DNA sequence: TGTGCCGGTGACAGGGATTACTACGAGCAGTACTTC.